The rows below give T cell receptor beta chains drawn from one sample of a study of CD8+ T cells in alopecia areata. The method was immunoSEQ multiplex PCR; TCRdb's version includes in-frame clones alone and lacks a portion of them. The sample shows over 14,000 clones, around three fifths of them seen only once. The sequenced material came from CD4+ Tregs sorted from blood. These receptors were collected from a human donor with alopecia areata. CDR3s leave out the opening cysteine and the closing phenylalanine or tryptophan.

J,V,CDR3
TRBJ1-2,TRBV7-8,ASSLGQYGYT
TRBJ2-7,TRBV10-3,AISAFDEQY
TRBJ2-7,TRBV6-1,AISGAYEQY
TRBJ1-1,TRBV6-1,ASSPPGGVNTEAF
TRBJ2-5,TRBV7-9,ASSLGTKETQY
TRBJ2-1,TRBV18,ASSPGTGDKSYNEQF
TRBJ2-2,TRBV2,ASSAQEIANTGELF
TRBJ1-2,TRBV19,ASSSPRTGWTYGYT
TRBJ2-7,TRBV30,AWSLRGGPAEQY
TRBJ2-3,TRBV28,ASPGPTSGSSHTDTQY
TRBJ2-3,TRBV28,ASSSATTDTQY
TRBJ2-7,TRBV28,ASSLSGALSYEQY
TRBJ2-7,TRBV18,ASSLLDSLMLYEQY
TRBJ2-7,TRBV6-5,ASSYLRSYEQY
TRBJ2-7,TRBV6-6,ASSYSGQGSLYEQY
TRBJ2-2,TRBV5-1,ASSLVGNTGELF
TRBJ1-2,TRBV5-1,ASSFGQGDGYT
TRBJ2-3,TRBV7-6,ASSLVGRTDTQY
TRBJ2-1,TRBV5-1,ASSMTGPQF
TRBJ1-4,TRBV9,ASSVRAFGEKLF
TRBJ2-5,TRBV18,ASSLTGSQETQY
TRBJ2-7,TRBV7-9,ASSLGQPYEQY
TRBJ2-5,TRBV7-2,ASSKQETQY
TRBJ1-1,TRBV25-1,ASSGLTGFTEAF
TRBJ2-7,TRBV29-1,SVAGLAGVNEQY
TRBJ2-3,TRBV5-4,ASSSTDTQY
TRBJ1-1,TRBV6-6,ASSYGGGIRDTEAF
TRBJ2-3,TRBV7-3,ASSWGTSGRFPDTQY
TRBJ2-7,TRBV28,ASSSGTFSYEQY
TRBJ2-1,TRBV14,ASSQALGSGRARNEQF
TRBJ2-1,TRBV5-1,ASSFGQGSNEQF
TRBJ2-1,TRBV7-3,ASSPGVSYNEQF
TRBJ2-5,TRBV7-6,ASSLSVGSTQETQY
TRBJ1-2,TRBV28,ASSYIRTGAYGYT
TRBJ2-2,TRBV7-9,ASSAKNTGELF
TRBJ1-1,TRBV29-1,SVEVTGVEAF
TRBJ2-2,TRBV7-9,ASSLMLATNTGELF
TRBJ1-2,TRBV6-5,ASSYTGQGSSGYT
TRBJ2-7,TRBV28,ASSFPSGSNYEQY
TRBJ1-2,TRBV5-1,ASSLVNRGLIYYGYT
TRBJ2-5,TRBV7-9,ASSRVETQY
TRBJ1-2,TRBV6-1,ATQTERGYT